What follows describes a single TCR beta chain. This clonotype turned up a few times. Its antigen is currently not known. The input lacks base qualities; no much larger clone sits a single base away. This sample stems from a study of regulatory T cells in long-lasting Graves disease (TCRdb year 2021). Study-wide context: Newly diagnosed Graves' disease patients had taken antithyroid drugs for less than 3 months. Persistent Graves' disease patients were compared with newly diagnosed Graves' disease patients by peripheral blood TCR sequencing and RNA sequencing. The study was registered as a clinical trial and conducted in China. A total of roughly 35 samples were covered by TCR sequencing, comprising some 13 persistent and roughly 20 newly diagnosed Graves' disease patients.

V gives up 0 bases and J gives up 0 bases, and the segment between their germline ends measures 5 bases. As encoded in the germline V gene (reference sequence), CDR1 is GTSNPN while CDR2 is SVGIG. The CDR3 sequence holds 14 residues, the cysteine and phenylalanine included. Here the CDR3 DNA is all that survives: 42 bases in frame from base 1. Taken with the paper, the label for time point translates to: newly diagnosed GD, antithyroid drugs for less than 3 months. RNA was extracted from PBMCs in TRIzol for both TCR sequencing and RNA sequencing. The diagnosis of Graves' disease was made according to American Thyroid Association guidelines. The patients came from an endocrinology department in Xi'an, China. Each patient gave approximately 10 milliliters of peripheral blood, collected in an EDTA anticoagulant tube. Ficoll Paque Plus density gradient separation was used to isolate PBMCs, and no further T cell sorting was performed. An Agilent 2100 Bioanalyzer and agarose gel were used to check RNA quality, and a NanoDrop 2000 was used to measure RNA concentration.

Library prep was done by multiplex PCR. Sequencing relied on an Illumina HiSeq 4000. To build TCR beta libraries, CDR3 regions were amplified by Arm-PCR using iRepertoire HTBI primers. Before sequencing, the PCR products went through gel purification. As for the authors' bioinformatics: Across samples, around 62 TRBV and 13 to 15 TRBJ segments were identified and used for gene usage analysis of CDR3 amino acid clonotypes. Filtered high-quality paired reads were merged into contigs using COPE and FqMerger. Contigs were aligned with BLAST to IMGT TRBV, TRBD and TRBJ reference genes, and CDR3 was defined per IMGT. Any clonotype with a frequency above 0.1% was counted as a highly expanded clone. Shannon entropy served as the measure of repertoire diversity, while the Gini coefficient captured V-J evenness. Public clonotypes were defined as clonotypes shared by more than one individual. Starting from the raw public reads, TCRdb applied fastp trimming at Q25, assembled clones with MiXCR and retained in-frame beta chains. Here each entry gathers all rows of one CDR3 protein and keeps the most common genes and DNA. TCRdb's processing, not the authors' own work, is the source of the V and J calls. The sample data list about 610,000 distinct CDR3 sequences, and approximately 16% of these were observed just once. The top ten constitute 9.5% to 15% of the sample.

Study-wide findings and limitations: Compared with newly diagnosed patients, persistent Graves' disease patients had lower TCR Shannon entropy and fewer highly expanded clones, which suggests clonal expansion. The authors acknowledged the small sample size as a limitation that may reduce accuracy. More public clonotypes were shared among persistent patients (around 3,000) than among newly diagnosed patients (more than 950). Peripheral blood alone was examined, since thyroid tissue, which constituted the primary lesion, could not be accessed. TRBV28, TRBJ1-2 and TRBJ2-5 were preferentially used in persistent disease, while TRBV20-1 and TRBJ2-1 were favored in newly diagnosed disease. Sequencing and analysis were restricted to the TCR beta chain.

This sample also appeared in a second study, on T cells in Graves' hyperthyroidism and ophthalmopathy. The second study, in turn, reports: A patient counted as having stable Graves' hyperthyroidism if no progression to ophthalmopathy occurred over 18 months of follow-up. Hyperthyroidism patients were aged 18 to 65 years and newly diagnosed, with disease duration of less than 2 months. The study excluded patients with uncontrolled infections, other autoimmune diseases, pregnancy or lactation. Clinical symptoms, serum thyroxine and TRAb, thyroid ultrasound, and orbital computed tomography formed the basis for the diagnoses. The TCR CDR3 was subjected to a first round of RT-PCR using the HTBI primer set and the Qiagen OneStep RT-PCR kit. Most expanded thyroid clonotypes (frequency above 0.001) were also detected in blood, suggesting blood repertoires may reflect thyroid immune responses. Ophthalmopathy was separated from stable hyperthyroidism by a 13 V-J signature model, with around 90% sensitivity and 81% to 83% specificity obtained in cross-validation and 80%/75% obtained in testing. In validation, the model predicted progression to ophthalmopathy with about 71% sensitivity and roughly 72% specificity, a median of around six months before onset. To identify distinguishing TCR V-J signatures, a discovery cohort of 95 to 100 patients was used, comprising roughly 45 with Graves' ophthalmopathy and around 57 with stable Graves' hyperthyroidism. Whether ophthalmopathy could be predicted prospectively was tested in an independent validation cohort made up of 18 hyperthyroidism patients plus 17 patients who later progressed to ophthalmopathy. The approximately 100 discovery patients were randomly split 7:3 into training and test sets. The study also compared thyroid tissue and blood T-cell repertoires from over 5 Graves' hyperthyroidism patients. After sampling, hyperthyroidism patients received methimazole starting at 30 mg daily, and ophthalmopathy patients received high-dose intravenous methylprednisolone. Libraries were constructed in a second round of multiplex PCR, after which size selection and purification were carried out. Paired-end sequencing of the libraries was performed with 100 bp reads on an Illumina HiSeq2000. SOAPnuke was used to process the raw data, throwing out any read that contained adapters or uncalled bases, had a mean Phred below 15, or lacked an exact constant-primer or identifier match. High-quality paired reads were merged using COPE v1.2.5, and each unique nucleotide sequence was defined as a clonotype. Clonotypes were aligned to IMGT TRBV, TRBD and TRBJ reference segments using MiTCR v1.1. The analysis included only V-J combinations with a frequency above 0.0001, which together covered around 99% of the repertoires. A TCS score was defined as the ratio between F50 (clonal expansion) and ExV (chaos), using BLOSUM62-based TCRdist between CDR3 peptides within each V-J. Welch's t-statistics and random forest reduced 514 V-J features to 13, which were used in a naive Bayes classifier (R e1071). No statistical method was used to set the sample size in advance, and investigators knew the group allocation. TCR Vbeta CDR3 sequencing of approximately 140 peripheral blood samples (more than 40 ophthalmopathy, under 80 hyperthyroidism and roughly 17 progressor patients) is reported in the paper.

Source: peripheral blood mononuclear cells (PBMCs), taken at new diagnosis, from a patient treated with antithyroid drugs. The source of this sequence is a young man with Graves disease. Donor details come from another sample of the same person, matched by shared clones. The chain is assembled from TRBV30 and TRBJ1-4; the D gene is unclear. The base sequence is TGTGCCTGGAGTGTAGGATCAACTAATGAAAAACTGTTTTTT. Its translation is CAWSVGSTNEKLFF. Full variable domain (CDR3 extended with the reference TRBV30 and TRBJ1-4 proteins): SQTIHQWPATLVQPVGSPLSLECTVEGTSNPNLYWYRQAAGRGLQLLFYSVGIGQISSEVPQNLSASRPQDRQFILSSKKLLLSDSGFYLCAWSVGSTNEKLFFGSGTQLSVL.